Listed here are 28 T cell receptor beta chains from one sample, sequenced in a study of T cells in Graves' hyperthyroidism and ophthalmopathy. Amplification yielded TCR beta CDR3 regions, with RNA transcripts as the source. RT-PCR in the first round (using the HTBI primer set) targeted the TCR CDR3. TCRdb independently ran MiXCR on the multiplex PCR reads; one entry per CDR3 protein. The sample records some 800,000 distinct CDR3 sequences, roughly 37% being singletons. The sequencing input was blood. These receptors originate from a young man with Graves' hyperthyroidism.

This clonotype appeared a few times. The chain links TRBV20-1 to TRBJ1-1; 7 positions match TRBD1. The CDR3 spans 14 residues. J lost 2 bases, V lost 5 bases, and 8 bases had no gene match. CDR1 DFQATT and CDR2 SNEGSKA come from the germline V gene (reference sequence). The CDR3 DNA sequence: TGCAGTGCTGGGGACAGACAGGCCAACACTGAAGCTTTCTTT. This encodes CSAGDRQANTEAFF.

This clonotype was observed a few times. In DNA, the CDR3 is TGCAGTGCTAGAGATTCTTTGGACAGGGAAGCCACTGAAGCTTTCTTT. Protein sequence: CSARDSLDREATEAFF. The chain joins TRBV20-1 to TRBJ1-1; 8 bases match TRBD1. Germline-derived CDR1 and CDR2 are DFQATT and SNEGSKA (reference sequence). The J segment lost 4 bases and the V segment lost 0 bases, leaving 10 bases of the junction unmatched. The CDR3 spans 16 residues.

The chain recombines TRBV7-2 with TRBJ1-1; possible D gene TRBD1, 6 bases. In germline, CDR1 is SGHTA, CDR2 FQGNSA. Trimming left V 3 bases short and J 7 bases short, with 12 bases between. This CDR3 spans 13 amino acids. The CDR3 protein is CASSFSTGIEAFF. The CDR3 region has the DNA TGTGCCAGCAGCTTTAGTACAGGGATTGAAGCTTTCTTT.

The CDR3 DNA sequence: TGCGCCAGCAGCTTGGGGGACAGGGGTCAAACTCGGAACACTGAAGCTTTCTTT. Protein: CASSLGDRGQTRNTEAFF. The V and J genes are TRBV5-1 and TRBJ1-1; 10 positions match TRBD1. The length of the CDR3 is 18 residues. The V gene end was trimmed by 0 bases and the J gene end by 1 base; junction bases not matched to a gene: 9. The germline gives CDR1 SGHRS, CDR2 YFSETQ.

The chain is built from TRBV7-8 and TRBJ2-5; TRBD1 matches at 10 bases. Germline V gene sequence: CDR1 SGHVS, CDR2 FQNEAQ. This CDR3 spans 13 amino acids. V shed 7 bases and J 6 bases; nucleotides not matched to a gene: 5. CDR3 bases: TGTGCCAGCACCGAGGGACAGGGGCAGACCCAGTACTTC. This sequence encodes CASTEGQGQTQYF.

The rearrangement joins TRBV7-3 to TRBJ2-7; D may correspond to TRBD1 or TRBD2 (6 bases each). The CDR3 has 13 amino acids. The germline CDR1 and CDR2 sequences are SGHTA and FQGTGA. V lost 8 bases and J 6 bases, leaving 17 bases between the germline ends. This CDR3 reads CASSPGHGGEQYF. The CDR3 nucleotides read TGTGCCAGCTCCCCGGGACACGGGGGCGAGCAGTACTTC.

The gene calls are TRBV28 and TRBJ1-1, with D perhaps TRBD1 (6 bases). Trimming stripped 6 bases from V and 0 bases from J, with 11 bases between. CDR3 length: 14 amino acids. Germline assignment: CDR1 MDHEN and CDR2 SYDVKM. The CDR3 region has the DNA TGTGCCAGCAGCAACAGGGCAATGAACACTGAAGCTTTCTTT. Translating gives CASSNRAMNTEAFF.

This clonotype was counted at least ten times. The chain has TRBV25-1 and TRBJ2-7, with D possibly TRBD1 on 6 matching bases. Germline V gene data show CDR1 as MGHDK and CDR2 as SYGVNS. V was clipped by 4 bases and J by 3 bases, with 10 bases between them. The CDR3 has 13 amino acids. The DNA of the CDR3 is TGTGCCAGCAGTGTAAGGGGGTTCTACGAGCAGTACTTC. It specifies CASSVRGFYEQYF.

V is TRBV7-8 and J is TRBJ2-7; possibly TRBD2 for D (5 bases). The CDR3 is 14 amino acids. In germline, CDR1 is SGHVS, CDR2 FQNEAQ. V shed 0 bases and J shed 7 bases, with 13 bases lying between them. CDR3 sequence: CASSLAQGGREQYF. CDR3 bases: TGTGCCAGCAGCTTAGCGCAAGGCGGGCGTGAGCAGTACTTC.

V is TRBV11-2 and J is TRBJ1-1; TRBD1 agrees at 7 bases. CDR3 size: 14 residues. Germline V lookup: CDR1 SGHAT, CDR2 FQNNGV. The V and J ends lost 3 bases and 4 bases, in that order; junction bases with no gene match: 5. The CDR3: CASSFSPGGTEAFF. Here the CDR3 DNA reads TGTGCCAGCAGCTTTTCCCCAGGGGGCACTGAAGCTTTCTTT.

This clonotype was recorded at least ten times. The genes are TRBV2 and TRBJ2-7; D may be TRBD2 (7 bases). Germline assignment: CDR1 SNHLY and CDR2 FYNNEI. V lost 1 base to trimming and J lost 0 bases, with 10 bases between them. The CDR3 is 15 residues long. The CDR3 sequence is CASSEGGGGSYEQYF. The CDR3 DNA sequence: TGTGCCAGCAGTGAAGGAGGGGGGGGCTCCTACGAGCAGTACTTC.

Points on this clonotype: A read error may explain this, as a much larger clone is one base away. The chain joins TRBV29-1 to TRBJ2-7; tentatively, D is TRBD2 (5 bases). Germline V CDR1 and CDR2: SQVTM, ANQGSEA. Trimming cost V 6 bases and J 5 bases, with 14 bases left between them. The CDR3 runs to 12 residues. CDR3 residues: CSVRGSLDEQYF. The CDR3 bases are TGCAGCGTCAGAGGGAGCCTGGACGAGCAGTACTTC.

This clonotype was seen at least ten times. This sequence joins TRBV29-1 and TRBJ1-2; the match to TRBD1 covers 7 bases. The CDR3 consists of 13 residues. Germline CDR1 reads SQVTM; CDR2 reads ANQGSEA. J was trimmed by 10 bases and V by 0 bases; bases with no gene match: 8. CDR3: CSVEDQPGGDYTF. The CDR3 region has the DNA TGCAGCGTTGAAGATCAGCCAGGGGGAGACTACACCTTC.

This clonotype has just a few counts. The CDR3: CASSVELKETQYF. For the CDR3, the DNA is TGTGCCAGCAGCGTAGAACTAAAAGAGACCCAGTACTTC. The rearrangement joins TRBV9 to TRBJ2-5; no definite D call. The CDR3 is 13 residues long. Germline V gene data show CDR1 as SGDLS and CDR2 as YYNGEE. Trimming shortened V by 0 bases and J by 3 bases, and 6 bases separated the two germline ends.

This clonotype has a count of ten or more. The chain joins TRBV6-5 to TRBJ2-2; 8 positions agree with TRBD1. Per germline, CDR1 MNHEY and CDR2 SVGAGI. V lost 7 bases, J lost 6 bases, and 7 bases stayed unmatched. The CDR3 is 14 residues long. CDR3 DNA: TGTGCCAGCAAAGGACAGGGATTGGCCGGGGAGCTGTTTTTT. Translation: CASKGQGLAGELFF.

The chain combines TRBV2 with TRBJ1-5, with a tentative D call TRBD1 (6 bases). V was cut by 6 bases and J by 2 bases, with 20 bases left in between. The CDR3 is made up of 17 amino acids. Germline-derived CDR1 and CDR2 are SNHLY and FYNNEI. For the CDR3, the DNA is TGTGCCAGCAGCTTCTCATACTCAGGGGTCGGCAATCAGCCCCAGCATTTT. This gives the protein CASSFSYSGVGNQPQHF.

Ten or more counts support this clonotype. This chain connects TRBV2 to TRBJ1-2; D may be TRBD1 (5 bases). Germline V gene data show CDR1 as SNHLY and CDR2 as FYNNEI. This CDR3 comprises 14 residues. V lost 3 bases and J 2 bases, leaving 10 bases between the germline ends. The CDR3 sequence: CASSEYRTNYGYTF. The DNA for the CDR3 is TGTGCCAGCAGTGAGTACAGGACCAACTATGGCTACACCTTC.

This clonotype was observed many times. A read error may account for a junction end that differs from germline. This chain connects TRBV5-1 to TRBJ1-4; no clear D. Per germline, CDR1 SGHRS and CDR2 YFSETQ. The CDR3 has 14 amino acids. CDR3 protein: CASSLDRVNEKLFF. The CDR3 DNA is TGTGCCAGCAGCTTAGATCGAGTTAATGAAAAACTGTTTTTT.

This clonotype was detected only a few times. The V gene is TRBV12-3 or TRBV12-4, the J gene TRBJ2-5, with D perhaps matching TRBD2 (6 bases). The CDR3 consists of 11 residues. Trimming removed 7 bases at V and 6 bases at J, with 9 bases between. The CDR3 nucleotides are TGTGCCAGCATGGGGGGACAGACCCAGTACTTC. Translated: CASMGGQTQYF.

V is TRBV11-3 and J is TRBJ1-2, with 10 nucleotides matching TRBD1. V shed 5 bases and J 6 bases; nucleotides not matched to a gene: 6. The CDR3 contains 14 residues. Germline CDR1 is SGHNT and CDR2 is YENEEA. CDR3 protein: CASSKGDRGNGYTF. In DNA, the CDR3 is TGTGCCAGCAGCAAAGGGGACAGGGGTAATGGCTACACCTTC.

This clonotype was recorded a few times. The CDR3 DNA reads as TGTGCCAGCAGCCAATTGGTAACTAGCGCGAAAGAGACCCAGTACTTC. Amino acid sequence: CASSQLVTSAKETQYF. V usage is TRBV14 and J usage is TRBJ2-5, with TRBD2 identical over 7 bases. Germline-derived CDR1 and CDR2 are SGHDN and FVKESK. J was trimmed by 3 bases and V by 2 bases; bases with no gene match: 9. This CDR3 is built from 16 residues.

This clonotype was counted at least ten times. This sequence joins TRBV7-2 and TRBJ1-1; unclear D gene. Trimming removed 6 bases from V and 0 bases from J, with 11 bases in between. CDR1 SGHTA and CDR2 FQGNSA come from the germline V gene. The CDR3 spans 14 residues. The CDR3 DNA is TGTGCCAGCAGGCGGCCGCGGGTGAACACTGAAGCTTTCTTT. Its translation is CASRRPRVNTEAFF.

This clonotype was seen more than once but under ten times. The chain has TRBV3-1 and TRBJ1-4; D is undetermined. Germline lookup yields CDR1 LGHDT and CDR2 YNNKEL (reference sequence). The V end was cut by 0 bases, the J end by 8 bases, with 4 bases between. This CDR3 is 12 amino acids long. The CDR3 DNA reads TGTGCCAGCAGCCAAGAGTACGAAAAACTGTTTTTT. Translation gives CASSQEYEKLFF.

This chain joins TRBV11-1 and TRBJ1-1; D remains unclear. V was trimmed by 2 bases and J by 5 bases, leaving 9 bases between them. The CDR3 sequence is 13 residues long. The germline CDR1 and CDR2 sequences are SGHAT and FQDESV (reference sequence). CDR3 loop: CASSLFWGTEAFF. The DNA of the CDR3 is TGTGCCAGCAGCTTATTCTGGGGAACTGAAGCTTTCTTT.

In this sample, this clonotype turned up a few times. The chain is built from TRBV4-1 and TRBJ2-5; no clear D. The germline V and J ends were trimmed by 4 bases and 7 bases, with 13 bases remaining between them. Germline V CDR1 and CDR2: MGHRA, YSYEKL. There are 13 residues in the CDR3. The CDR3 DNA reads TGCGCCAGCAGCCCTTCCCCCTCCGGGACCCAGTACTTC. Translating gives CASSPSPSGTQYF.

This clonotype was counted ten times or more. This chain connects TRBV19 to TRBJ1-6; TRBD1 matches at 8 bases. The germline CDR1 and CDR2 sequences are LNHDA and SQIVND (reference sequence). V trimming: 6 bases; J trimming: 7 bases; junction bases outside the gene matches: 5. The CDR3 is made up of 14 amino acids. CDR3 nucleotide sequence: TGTGCCAGTAGGTCTGGACAGGGCAATTCACCCCTCCACTTT. Protein sequence: CASRSGQGNSPLHF.

The chain recombines TRBV7-4 with TRBJ1-1; D gene uncertain. CDR3 length: 14 residues. Germline CDR1 SGHVT, CDR2 SQSDAQ. Trimming left V 5 bases short and J 7 bases short, with 17 bases between. In DNA, the CDR3 is TGTGCCAGCAGCCCCTACGGACGTGGTAATGAAGCTTTCTTT. Protein sequence: CASSPYGRGNEAFF.

This clonotype was seen repeatedly, ten times or more. The chain joins TRBV15 to TRBJ2-5; TRBD1 matches 7 bases. The trim removed 3 bases at V and 2 bases at J, leaving 6 bases unmatched. This CDR3 is built from 15 residues. Germline assignment: CDR1 LNHNV and CDR2 YYDKDF (reference sequence). The CDR3 DNA is TGTGCCACCAGCAGGACCCGGGACAGACAAGAGACCCAGTACTTC. Translating gives CATSRTRDRQETQYF.